Reported below is one TCR beta chain. Antigen unknown. These data come from a study of long-term antiretroviral therapy in people with HIV. Study results and caveats: Pre-ART expanded TRB clones stayed dominant throughout, though often decreasing after ART.

Each donor had at least one pre-ART and at least two post-ART PBMC samples. Participants with HIV, all of them, were treated in the United States. The germline V gene has CDR1 MRHNA and CDR2 SNTAGT. There are 14 residues in the CDR3. Trimming took off 4 bases at V and 7 bases at J, with 13 bases between the two ends. It was version v3.0 of the immunoSEQ assay that was run at survey level. Per sample, sequencing targeted 40,000-50,000 T-cell genomes. The assay was immunoSEQ multiplex PCR, and TCRdb's table has in-frame clones only and misses some. The sample yields about 43,000 clones, over 90% seen once.

The receptor was isolated from a man aged 25-40 years with HIV. The source was unsorted PBMCs, collected 9 to 9.5 years after starting antiretroviral therapy. The chain couples TRBV6-4 to TRBJ2-2; D is ambiguous. CDR3 protein: CASSGEASNGELFF. The CDR3, as DNA: TGTGCCAGCAGTGGTGAAGCTAGTAACGGGGAGCTGTTTTTT.